The 11 T cell receptor beta chains reported below all come from one sample, sequenced in a study of CD8+CD57+ T cells in acquired aplastic anemia (dated 2018 in TCRdb). Expansion of CD8+CD57+ cells had been shown by flow cytometry in the patients chosen for sequencing. The sequencer was an Illumina HiSeq 2000. Genomic DNA was used as template for profiling of TCR beta VDJ combinations and CDR3 sequences. TCRdb cleaned the public reads at Q25 with fastp, built clones with MiXCR and kept in-frame beta chains. Rows with a matching CDR3 protein are joined into one entry that keeps the most common DNA and genes. The sample yields under 200,000 distinct CDR3 sequences; 45% to 55% were counted once. The biggest ten clones account for roughly 3.1% of the sample. Sample: sorted CD4+, CD8+, or CD8+CD57+ T cells (not recorded which) from PBMCs. Receptors originate from a human donor with aplastic anemia.

About this clonotype: With a much larger clone just one base away, this may be a read error. V usage is TRBV4-2 and J usage is TRBJ2-1; D gene unclear. The length of the CDR3 is 16 residues. Germline CDR1 reads LGHNA; CDR2 reads YNFKEQ. CDR3 sequence (DNA): TGTGCCAGCAGCCAAGATAGGGCTCCCTCCTGCAATGAGCAGTTCTTC. Its translation is CASSQDRAPSCNEQFF.

The chain employs TRBV20-1 and TRBJ2-5; D is possibly TRBD1 (6 bases). Trimming left V 3 bases short and J 5 bases short, with 16 bases between. CDR1 and CDR2 from the germline V gene are DFQATT and SNEGSKA (reference sequence). The CDR3 extends over 14 amino acids. The CDR3 reads CSARGAAARETQYF. The DNA for the CDR3 is TGCAGTGCTAGGGGGGCAGCCGCGCGGGAGACCCAGTACTTC.

V and J are TRBV15 and TRBJ1-2, with D maybe TRBD1 (6 bases). Per germline, CDR1 LNHNV and CDR2 YYDKDF (reference sequence). Trimming took off 0 bases at V and 4 bases at J, with 12 bases between the two ends. CDR3 size: 15 residues. Here the CDR3 DNA reads TGTGCCACCAGCAGAGATTATGACAGGAGCTATGGCTACACCTTC. Amino acids: CATSRDYDRSYGYTF.

Many counts were recorded for this clonotype. The CDR3 DNA reads as TGTGCCAGCAGCGTAGGGGCGGTTTCCTACGAGCAGTACTTC. Protein: CASSVGAVSYEQYF. J is TRBJ2-7 and V is TRBV9; D is unclear. Germline-derived CDR1 and CDR2 are SGDLS and YYNGEE. The ends were cut back, 0 bases at V and 1 base at J, with 8 bases in the middle. This CDR3 has 14 residues. The full variable domain, completed using reference TRBV9 and TRBJ2-7, is DSGVTQTPKHLITATGQRVTLRCSPRSGDLSVYWYQQSLDQGLQFLIQYYNGEERAKGNILERFSAQQFPDLHSELNLSSLELGDSALYFCASSVGAVSYEQYFGPGTRLTVT.

This clonotype was observed a handful of times. V is TRBV7-2 and J is TRBJ2-6; D ambiguous. CDR1 and CDR2 from the germline V gene are SGHTA and FQGNSA. The CDR3 extends over 12 amino acids. Trimming took 3 bases from V and 4 from J, leaving 1 base between them. The CDR3 DNA is TGTGCCAGCAGCTTGGGGGCCAACGTCCTGACTTTC. It encodes CASSLGANVLTF.

CDR3 amino acids: CAISESNSGANVLTF. The DNA of the CDR3 is TGTGCCATCAGTGAGTCTAACTCTGGGGCCAACGTCCTGACTTTC. The genes are TRBV10-3 and TRBJ2-6; D uncertain. The CDR3 covers 15 residues. Per germline, CDR1 ENHRY and CDR2 SYGVKD. Trimming shortened V by 0 bases and J by 0 bases, and 3 bases separated the two germline ends.

The chain couples TRBV27 to TRBJ1-2; D gene uncertain. Trimming removed 3 bases from V and 0 bases from J, with 11 bases in between. The length of the CDR3 is 15 residues. CDR1 and CDR2 from the germline V gene are MNHEY and SMNVEV (reference sequence). As DNA, the CDR3 is TGTGCCAGCAGTTTGTCGGCGAACCCTAACTATGGCTACACCTTC. Translating gives CASSLSANPNYGYTF.

This clonotype was recorded a few times. The chain employs TRBV15 and TRBJ2-2; TRBD1 aligns across 8 bases. CDR3 length: 12 amino acids. Germline lookup yields CDR1 LNHNV and CDR2 YYDKDF (reference sequence). V lost 5 bases, J lost 11 bases, and 4 bases stayed unmatched. CDR3 sequence reads: CATSPDRAELFF. In nucleotides, the CDR3 is TGTGCCACCAGCCCGGACAGGGCTGAGCTGTTTTTT.

Of note for this clonotype: A much larger clone differs by one base, so this may be a read error. This chain links TRBV11-3 with TRBJ2-5; possibly TRBD2 for D (5 bases). Germline loops: CDR1 SGHNT, CDR2 YENEEA. This CDR3 comprises 17 residues. CDR3: CTSSPPVEERRQKTQYF. CDR3 in DNA: TGTACCAGCAGCCCCCCCGTGGAGGAAAGAAGGCAAAAGACCCAGTACTTC.

This clonotype was seen at least ten times. The chain joins TRBV19 to TRBJ2-1; D might be TRBD2 (5 bases). There are 15 residues in the CDR3. V dropped 2 bases and J dropped 7 bases, with 15 bases sitting between them. The germline V gene has CDR1 LNHDA and CDR2 SQIVND (reference sequence). This CDR3 reads CASSIFSVEGNEQFF. For the CDR3, the DNA is TGTGCCAGTAGTATATTTAGCGTCGAGGGAAATGAGCAGTTCTTC.

To note about this clonotype: A read error is likely, as this CDR3 ends without the conserved phenylalanine or tryptophan. This chain connects TRBV6-1 to TRBJ2-2; TRBD2 is a possible D gene (5 bases). The CDR3 extends over 14 amino acids. The germline CDR1 and CDR2 sequences are MNHNS and SASEGT. V lost 5 bases and J 5 bases, leaving 12 bases between the germline ends. The CDR3 coding sequence is TGTGCCAGCAGTCATCCGGGAAAAACCGGGGAGCTGTTTCTT. Translated, it gives CASSHPGKTGELFL.